Below, 10 T cell receptor beta chains from the same sample are listed, as sequenced in a study of blood T cell repertoires in COVID-19. Data came from immunoSEQ multiplex PCR; TCRdb stores just in-frame clones and leaves some out. The sample carries roughly 250,000 clones, 80% to 90% recorded once. The sequenced material came from PBMCs or T cells enriched from blood (not recorded which). These receptor sequences come from a woman aged 40 to 50 who had been exposed to COVID-19.

The rearrangement joins TRBV6-5 to TRBJ2-1, with 7 bases matching TRBD2. Germline assignment: CDR1 MNHEY and CDR2 SVGAGI. With V trimmed by 6 bases and J by 4 bases, 9 bases remained unmatched. This CDR3 comprises 15 residues. The CDR3 DNA is TGTGCCAGCAGATGGACCGGGACTACTTACAATGAGCAGTTCTTC. It yields the protein CASRWTGTTYNEQFF.

This clone appeared once. The chain is built from TRBV3-1 (or the pseudogene TRBV3-2) and TRBJ1-5; the D is unclear. V shed 0 bases and J shed 1 base, with 22 bases lying between them. CDR1 is LGHDT and CDR2 is YNNKEL in the germline V gene (reference sequence). The CDR3 loop spans 20 amino acids. The CDR3 protein is CASSQDPRWAPLLSNQPQHF. The DNA of the CDR3 is TGTGCCAGCAGCCAAGACCCGCGTTGGGCTCCGCTATTGAGCAATCAGCCCCAGCATTTT.

The CDR3 bases are TGTGCCAGCAGTGAACTCCCCCCGAGGGAAAAACTGTTTTTT. This translates into CASSELPPREKLFF. The chain uses TRBV6-1 and TRBJ1-4, with D unclear. V gave up 2 bases and J gave up 8 bases, with 12 bases separating them. The CDR3 is 14 amino acids. Germline V gene data show CDR1 as MNHNS and CDR2 as SASEGT.

This rearrangement joins TRBV18 to TRBJ1-2; 7 bases map to TRBD1. The ends lost 5 bases at V and 7 bases at J; junction bases unmatched: 7. The germline V gene encodes CDR1 KGHSH and CDR2 LQKENI. This CDR3 is 13 amino acids long. The chain's CDR3 is CASSVDRAAGYTF. As DNA, the CDR3 is TGTGCCAGCTCAGTAGACAGGGCCGCTGGCTACACCTTC. The complete variable domain, with remaining parts taken from reference TRBV18 and TRBJ1-2, reads NAGVMQNPRHLVRRRGQEARLRCSPMKGHSHVYWYRQLPEEGLKFMVYLQKENIIDESGMPKERFSAEFPKEGPSILRIQQVVRGDSAAYFCASSVDRAAGYTFGSGTRLTVV.

The V gene is TRBV5-4, the J gene TRBJ1-2; tentative D call: TRBD1 (5 bases). V lost 1 base and J 4 bases, leaving 11 bases between the germline ends. CDR1 and CDR2 from the germline V gene are SGHNT and YYREEE (reference sequence). This CDR3 has 14 amino acids. DNA for the CDR3: TGTGCCAGCAGCTTGATGGGGGGTGGCTATGGCTACACCTTC. This sequence encodes CASSLMGGGYGYTF. The full variable domain, rest sourced from reference TRBV5-4 and TRBJ1-2, is ETGVTQSPTHLIKTRGQQVTLRCSSQSGHNTVSWYQQALGQGPQFIFQYYREEENGRGNFPPRFSGLQFPNYSSELNVNALELDDSALYLCASSLMGGGYGYTFGSGTRLTVV.

In DNA, the CDR3 is TGTGCCAGCAGGTTCAAGGAGACAGAGGGCTACACCTTC. Translating it yields CASRFKETEGYTF. The chain employs TRBV5-6 and TRBJ1-2; possible D gene TRBD1, 5 bases. Trimming cost V 5 bases and J 8 bases, with 16 bases left between them. This CDR3 comprises 13 residues. The V gene's germline CDR1 is SGHDT and CDR2 YYEEEE.

The chain couples TRBV5-8 to TRBJ1-4; TRBD1 agrees at 8 bases. This CDR3 has 16 amino acids. V gave up 2 bases and J gave up 8 bases; unmatched junction bases: 11. CDR1 is SGHTS and CDR2 is YDEGEE in the germline V gene. CDR3 sequence: CASSFADRGLDEKLFF. For the CDR3, the DNA is TGTGCCAGCAGCTTTGCAGACAGGGGATTAGACGAAAAACTGTTTTTT.

This clone was observed once. J is TRBJ2-1 and V is TRBV7-9, with TRBD2 matching 7 bases. Germline CDR1 reads SEHNR; CDR2 reads FQNEAQ (reference sequence). V was clipped by 0 bases and J by 6 bases; unmatched bases: 8. The CDR3 runs 16 residues. CDR3 loop: CASSLAPSGEVNEQFF. The CDR3 DNA reads TGTGCCAGCAGCTTAGCGCCAAGCGGGGAAGTCAATGAGCAGTTCTTC.

V gene TRBV30 combines with J gene TRBJ1-2, with TRBD1 identical over 9 bases. Per the germline V gene, CDR1 is GTSNPN and CDR2 is SVGIG (reference sequence). The CDR3 covers 16 residues. Losses at the gene ends were 4 bases for V and 4 bases for J; bases not matched to a gene: 13. The CDR3 sequence: CAWTLTSGTGPYGYTF. The CDR3 region has the DNA TGTGCCTGGACCTTGACCTCTGGGACAGGGCCCTATGGCTACACCTTC.

The chain links TRBV5-4 to TRBJ2-7, with D hard to call. The CDR3 contains 14 residues. Deletions cut 5 bases from V and 2 bases from J, with 14 bases between. CDR1 SGHNT and CDR2 YYREEE come from the germline V gene (reference sequence). The CDR3 DNA is TGTGCCAGCAGTCACGTAGAACGGGCCTACGAGCAGTACGTC. Protein product: CASSHVERAYEQYV.